Below are 32 T cell receptor beta chains sequenced from a single sample in a study of tumor-infiltrating lymphocytes in primary liver carcinoma. For blood RNA, unsorted whole blood served as the source, and germline DNA was extracted too. A constant-region primer served to make TCR beta cDNA from about 490 ng total RNA. Employing slightly modified ARM-PCR, three nested multiplex PCR rounds were run, and these gave rise to the TCR beta libraries. The opening two PCR rounds, 10 cycles each, paired TRBV1-TRBV30 forward primers with a C-beta reverse primer. TCRdb independently ran MiXCR on the multiplex PCR reads; one entry per CDR3 protein. The sample shows approximately 330,000 distinct CDR3 sequences, 65% of them seen only once. The sample comprised peripheral blood. The receptors were sampled from a man between 35 and 55 years old with primary liver carcinoma and hepatitis B virus infection.

The chain combines TRBV14 with TRBJ1-2; no definite D call. The CDR3 length is 13 residues. V shed 0 bases and J shed 3 bases, with 5 bases lying between them. CDR1 and CDR2 (germline): SGHDN, FVKESK. The CDR3 nucleotides are TGTGCCAGCAGCCAAGATAGGTACTATGGCTACACCTTC. Translating gives CASSQDRYYGYTF.

Regarding this clonotype: Since the CDR3 does not end with the conserved phenylalanine or tryptophan, this likely comes from a read error. The chain has TRBV28 and TRBJ2-7, with a tentative D call TRBD2 (7 bases). Germline values: CDR1 MDHEN, CDR2 SYDVKM. The CDR3 has 14 amino acids. Trimming left V 11 bases short and J 3 bases short, with 20 bases between. The CDR3 here is CASNREGGGYEQYS. CDR3 coding DNA: TGTGCCTCCAACAGGGAGGGGGGTGGCTACGAGCAGTACTCC.

Many counts were recorded for this clonotype. This chain joins TRBV6-6 and TRBJ2-5, with D hard to call. The germline V gene has CDR1 MNHNY and CDR2 SVGAGI (reference sequence). The V and J ends lost 6 bases and 3 bases respectively, with 14 bases between them. The CDR3 is 14 residues long. CDR3 protein: CASSYGPFEETQYF. The CDR3 nucleotides are TGTGCCAGCAGCTATGGACCTTTTGAAGAGACCCAGTACTTC.

As to this clonotype: A read error is possible here, since a much larger clone lies one base away. The chain couples TRBV6-2 or TRBV6-3 to TRBJ2-7; TRBD2 matches 7 bases. There are 14 residues in the CDR3. Germline values: CDR1 MNHEY, CDR2 SVGEGT. The CDR3 bases are TGTGTCAGCAGTTATTGGGGGGGAACCTACGAGCAGTACTTC. Protein product: CVSSYWGGTYEQYF.

The rearrangement links TRBV6-5 to TRBJ1-1; TRBD1 aligns across 9 bases. J was trimmed by 4 bases and V by 0 bases; bases with no gene match: 3. Germline V gene lookup returns CDR1 MNHEY and CDR2 SVGAGI. CDR3 size: 15 residues. DNA of the CDR3: TGTGCCAGCAGTTACTCGGGACAGGGCAGCACTGAAGCTTTCTTT. Residues: CASSYSGQGSTEAFF.

This clonotype was seen at least ten times. V is TRBV6-5 and J is TRBJ2-7; 12 bases are shared with TRBD2. V shed 2 bases and J 3 bases; nucleotides not matched to a gene: 8. Germline V gene lookup returns CDR1 MNHEY and CDR2 SVGAGI. There are 17 residues in the CDR3. CDR3 DNA: TGTGCCAGCAGTTACCAAGCCCCGGGACTAGCGGGCTACGAGCAGTACTTC. It codes for CASSYQAPGLAGYEQYF.

There are a few counts of this clonotype. Since a much larger clone is just one base distant, this may be a read error. The rearrangement joins TRBV4-3 to TRBJ2-5; no clear D. There are 13 residues in the CDR3. Germline CDR1 and CDR2: LGHNA and YSLEER. V dropped 1 base and J dropped 6 bases, with 9 bases sitting between them. This chain's CDR3 is CASSQGRWKTQYF. The CDR3 coding sequence is TGCGCCAGCAGCCAAGGTCGTTGGAAGACCCAGTACTTC.

This rearrangement joins TRBV28 to TRBJ2-3; perhaps D is TRBD1 or TRBD2 (6 bases each). CDR3 length: 15 amino acids. In germline, CDR1 is MDHEN, CDR2 SYDVKM. The V end was cut by 3 bases, the J end by 1 base, with 11 bases between. CDR3 amino acids: CASSFEGGRTDTQYF. CDR3 sequence (DNA): TGTGCCAGCAGTTTCGAAGGGGGGCGCACAGATACGCAGTATTTT.

In this sample, this clonotype turned up a few times. CDR3 sequence: CASSPGTETTDTQYF. Written as DNA, the CDR3 is TGTGCCAGCAGCCCAGGGACAGAGACCACAGATACGCAGTATTTT. V is TRBV7-8 and J is TRBJ2-3; the match to TRBD1 covers 7 bases. The CDR3 is made up of 15 amino acids. J lost 2 bases, V lost 5 bases, and 7 bases had no gene match. Germline V gene data show CDR1 as SGHVS and CDR2 as FQNEAQ. Full variable domain (outside the CDR3, taken from reference TRBV7-8 and TRBJ2-3): GAGVSQSPRYKVAKRGQDVALRCDPISGHVSLFWYQQALGQGPEFLTYFQNEAQLDKSGLPSDRFFAERPEGSVSTLKIQRTQQEDSAVYLCASSPGTETTDTQYFGPGTRLTVL.

Comments on this clonotype: It may be a read error: a sequence one base away is much more abundant. The rearrangement uses TRBV6-6 and TRBJ2-7, with D perhaps matching TRBD2 (6 bases). The length of the CDR3 is 13 residues. Germline CDR1 is MNHNY and CDR2 is SVGAGI (reference sequence). CDR3 in DNA: TGTGCCGGCAGCCGCGGGGCAACCTACGAGCAGTACTTC. Its protein is CAGSRGATYEQYF.

As concerns this clonotype: A read error may produce the germline difference seen at one junction end. The V gene is TRBV2, the J gene TRBJ2-7; D tentatively reads TRBD1 or TRBD2 (6 bases each). This CDR3 is 10 amino acids long. CDR1 SNHLY and CDR2 FYNNEI come from the germline V gene. The CDR3 is CTSRGGEQYF. The CDR3 DNA sequence: TGTACCAGCAGGGGAGGCGAGCAGTACTTC.

A note on this clonotype: A much larger clone differs by one base, so this may be a read error. The V gene is TRBV29-1, the J gene TRBJ1-3; no clear D gene. CDR1 and CDR2 from the germline V gene are SQVTM and ANQGSEA. The CDR3 totals 11 residues. The CDR3 reads CRGNSGNTIYF. The CDR3 DNA is TGCAGGGGTAATTCTGGAAACACCATATATTTT.

This clonotype was seen repeatedly, ten times or more. CDR3 loop: CASSYGAEEQYF. CDR3 bases: TGTGCCAGCAGCTATGGGGCCGAAGAGCAGTACTTC. The rearrangement joins TRBV11-3 to TRBJ2-7; tentatively, D is TRBD1 (5 bases). The CDR3 loop spans 12 amino acids. V dropped 4 bases and J dropped 7 bases, with 11 bases sitting between them. CDR1 SGHNT and CDR2 YENEEA come from the germline V gene.

Points on this clonotype: A much larger clone is a single base away; this may be a read error. The chain combines TRBV12-3 or TRBV12-4 with TRBJ1-2, with a possible D match to TRBD1 (5 bases). The length of the CDR3 is 13 residues. The CDR3 protein is CASRRDGNYGYIF. The CDR3 nucleotides are TGTGCCAGCAGAAGGGACGGGAACTATGGCTACATCTTC.

The sample holds a few counts of this clonotype. The J gene is TRBJ2-1, the V gene TRBV5-1; D possibly uses TRBD1 or TRBD2 (5 bases each). Germline V CDR1 and CDR2: SGHRS, YFSETQ. There are 13 residues in the CDR3. Trimming removed 6 bases from V and 3 bases from J, with 10 bases in between. The CDR3 DNA is TGCGCCAGCATGGGGGTAGGCTACAATGAGCAGTTCTTC. Translating gives CASMGVGYNEQFF.

This clonotype showed up just once. At one end, the junction sequence differs from germline, possibly due to a read error. The CDR3 here is CASSLVGPYSYEQYF. In DNA form, the CDR3 reads TGTGCCAGCAGTTTAGTCGGCCCCTACTCCTACGAGCAATACTTC. This chain connects TRBV12-3 or TRBV12-4 to TRBJ2-7, with unresolved D. The CDR3 covers 15 residues.

CDR3 nucleotides: TGTGCCATCCAGGACGGAGGCGAAGAAGCTTTCTTT. Its protein product is CAIQDGGEEAFF. This rearrangement joins TRBV28 to TRBJ1-1; D is uncertain. CDR1 is MDHEN, CDR2 SYDVKM, per germline. The CDR3 contains 12 residues. The V end was cut by 10 bases, the J end by 8 bases, with 17 bases between.

Only a few counts were recorded for this clonotype. V is TRBV10-2 and J is TRBJ2-5, with 7 bases that match TRBD2. CDR1 is WSHSY and CDR2 is SAAADI in the germline V gene. With V trimmed by 0 bases and J by 5 bases, 0 bases remained unmatched. The CDR3 extends over 13 amino acids. In DNA form, the CDR3 reads TGCGCCAGCAGTGAGTCGCGGGGGGAGACCCAGTACTTC. It codes for CASSESRGETQYF.

This clonotype occurred once. The V call is TRBV5-5, the J call TRBJ2-2; 10 bases fit TRBD2. The germline V gene encodes CDR1 SGHKS and CDR2 YYEKEE (reference sequence). CDR3 length: 15 residues. Germline trimming cut 5 bases from V and 3 bases from J; bases unmatched to any gene: 4. The CDR3 sequence is CASSGTSVHTGELFF. The CDR3 DNA sequence: TGTGCCAGCAGTGGGACTAGCGTCCACACCGGGGAGCTGTTTTTT. Using reference TRBV5-5 and TRBJ2-2 for the parts outside the CDR3, the full variable domain is DAGVTQSPTHLIKTRGQQVTLRCSPISGHKSVSWYQQVLGQGPQFIFQYYEKEERGRGNFPDRFSARQFPNYSSELNVNALLLGDSALYLCASSGTSVHTGELFFGEGSRLTVL.

This clonotype was found a few times. The rearrangement joins TRBV5-1 to TRBJ2-5; 9 nucleotides match TRBD1. CDR3 length: 15 amino acids. The germline CDR1 and CDR2 sequences are SGHRS and YFSETQ. V gave up 9 bases and J gave up 2 bases; unmatched junction bases: 11. The CDR3 DNA is TGCGCCACCGCTACCTCCGGGACAGGGCAAGAGACCCAGTACTTC. Its translation is CATATSGTGQETQYF.

Of note for this clonotype: A junction boundary mismatches the germline segment, possibly from a read error. The V gene is TRBV11-2, the J gene TRBJ2-7; TRBD1 might be the D (6 bases). CDR1 is SGHAT and CDR2 is FQNNGV in the germline V gene. The CDR3 length is 14 residues. CDR3 residues: CASSLEQGDYEQYF. As DNA, the CDR3 is TGTGCCAGCAGCTTGGAACAGGGTGACTACGAGCAATACTTC. Full variable domain (missing parts from reference TRBV11-2 and TRBJ2-7): EAGVAQSPRYKIIEKRQSVAFWCNPISGHATLYWYQQILGQGPKLLIQFQNNGVVDDSQLPKDRFSAERLKGVDSTLKIQPAKLEDSAVYLCASSLEQGDYEQYFGPGTRLTVT.

Details on this clonotype: A read error is possible here, since a much larger clone lies one base away. The chain has TRBV5-4 and TRBJ2-1; D remains unclear. The CDR3 runs to 11 residues. The V end lost 6 bases, the J end lost 8 bases, and 9 bases lay between the germline ends. The germline CDR1 and CDR2 sequences are SGHNT and YYREEE (reference sequence). CDR3 coding DNA: TGTGCCAGCATCATTGGCGATGAGCAGTTCTTC. Amino acids: CASIIGDEQFF.

Concerning this clonotype: The missing conserved phenylalanine or tryptophan at the end of this CDR3 makes a read error likely. CDR3 bases: TGTGCCAGCATCCAAACCGGGACAGGGGGCGCTCAGAGCAATCAGCCCCAGCATTCT. Encoded protein: CASIQTGTGGAQSNQPQHS. The chain is built from TRBV5-4 and TRBJ1-5; the match to TRBD1 covers 12 bases. The CDR3 is 19 residues long. The V gene's germline CDR1 is SGHNT and CDR2 YYREEE (reference sequence). The ends lost 6 bases at V and 1 base at J; junction bases unmatched: 14.

For this clonotype: The junction departs from germline at one end; a sequencing error may be responsible. V usage is TRBV6-2 or TRBV6-3 and J usage is TRBJ2-3; D possibly matches TRBD1 or TRBD2 (6 bases each). The CDR3 totals 16 residues. Germline V lookup: CDR1 MNHEY, CDR2 SVGEGT. CDR3 coding DNA: TGTGTCAGCAGTAACGGCAGGGGACTTCACCTAGATACGCAGTATTTT. Amino acid sequence: CVSSNGRGLHLDTQYF.

With regard to this clonotype: In this CDR3 the conserved last residue, phenylalanine or tryptophan, is missing, so a read error is likely. The genes are TRBV29-1 and TRBJ2-7, with 7 bases that match TRBD2. The V gene's germline CDR1 is SQVTM and CDR2 ANQGSEA. This CDR3 has 14 residues. CDR3 protein: CSVEPSGTSYEQYL. Written as DNA, the CDR3 is TGCAGCGTTGAACCCAGCGGGACCTCCTATGAGCAGTACCTC.

Points on this clonotype: At one end, the junction sequence differs from germline, possibly due to a read error. The gene calls are TRBV12-3 or TRBV12-4 and TRBJ2-5; possible D gene TRBD1, 5 bases. This CDR3 contains 15 residues. The CDR3 reads CANSLPGLVGETQYF. The CDR3 bases are TGTGCCAACAGTTTACCAGGGCTGGTGGGAGAGACCCAGTACTTC.

This clonotype came up a few times. A read error may be the cause here, since a much bigger clone is one base away. This rearrangement joins TRBV6-2 or TRBV6-3 to TRBJ2-1; D gene unclear. CDR3 length equals 11 residues. Germline V gives CDR1 MNHEY, CDR2 SVGEGT. The germline V and J ends were trimmed by 3 bases and 8 bases, with 5 bases remaining between them. The CDR3 DNA follows: TGTGCCAGCAGTTATAGCTATGAGCAGTTCTTC. Protein product: CASSYSYEQFF.

With regard to this clonotype: A much larger clone differs from this one at a single base, so this may be a read error. V is TRBV6-2 or TRBV6-3 and J is TRBJ1-2; D is undetermined. There are 15 residues in the CDR3. Trimming shortened V by 0 bases and J by 8 bases, and 16 bases separated the two germline ends. The germline V gene has CDR1 MNHEY and CDR2 SVGEGT. DNA for the CDR3: TGTGCCAGCAGTTACTCGAACGTAGGGTTTGGCGGCTACACCTTC. Encoded protein: CASSYSNVGFGGYTF.

About this clonotype: A much larger clone sits a single nucleotide away, making a read error possible. The gene calls are TRBV6-5 and TRBJ2-7; 7 nucleotides agree with TRBD1. Germline V gene lookup returns CDR1 MNHEY and CDR2 SVGAGI. This CDR3 comprises 15 residues. CDR3 loop: CASRSTGTVSYEQCF. The CDR3 DNA reads TGTGCCAGCAGATCGACCGGGACAGTTTCCTACGAGCAGTGCTTC.

A note on this clonotype: This may stem from a read error, because a much larger clone lies one nucleotide away. V gene TRBV6-6 combines with J gene TRBJ2-7; no firm D call. The CDR3 has 16 amino acids. From germline, CDR1 is MNHNY and CDR2 SVGAGI (reference sequence). V dropped 2 bases and J dropped 3 bases, with 17 bases sitting between them. CDR3 nucleotides: TGTGCCAGCAGTTACCTGAGCAGGAATTTCGACTACGAGCAGTACTTC. This codes for CASSYLSRNFDYEQYF.

This clonotype was detected many times. This rearrangement joins TRBV6-5 to TRBJ1-4; the D is unclear. This CDR3 spans 13 amino acids. V was shortened by 6 bases and J by 4 bases, with 9 bases between the two germline ends. Germline loops: CDR1 MNHEY, CDR2 SVGAGI. The DNA for the CDR3 is TGTGCCAGCAGCGGTCAGCGTAATGAAAAACTGTTTTTT. As protein: CASSGQRNEKLFF.

Points on this clonotype: Its ends do not fully match the called genes, so a read error is possible. The chain couples TRBV11-1 to TRBJ1-1; the D is unclear. The germline V gene has CDR1 SGHAT and CDR2 FQDESV (reference sequence). The CDR3 has 15 amino acids. CDR3 nucleotide sequence: TGTGACAGCAGCTTAGCTGCGGACCCAAACACTGAAGCTTTCTTT. This codes for CDSSLAADPNTEAFF.